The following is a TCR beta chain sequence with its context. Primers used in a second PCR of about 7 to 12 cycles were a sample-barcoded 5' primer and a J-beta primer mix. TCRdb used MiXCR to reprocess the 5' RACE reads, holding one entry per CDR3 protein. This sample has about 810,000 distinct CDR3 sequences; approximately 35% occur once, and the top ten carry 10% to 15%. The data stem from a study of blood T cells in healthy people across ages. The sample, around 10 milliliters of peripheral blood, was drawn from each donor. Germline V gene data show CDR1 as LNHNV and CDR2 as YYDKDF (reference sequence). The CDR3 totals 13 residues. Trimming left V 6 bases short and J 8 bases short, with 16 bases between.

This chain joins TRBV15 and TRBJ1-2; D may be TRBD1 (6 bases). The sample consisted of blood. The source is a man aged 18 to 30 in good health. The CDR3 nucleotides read TGTGCCACCAGTCCGGAGGGGGACGAGGGCTACACCTTC. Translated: CATSPEGDEGYTF. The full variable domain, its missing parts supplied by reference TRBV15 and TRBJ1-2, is DAMVIQNPRYQVTQFGKPVTLSCSQTLNHNVMYWYQQKSSQAPKLLFHYYDKDFNNEADTPDNFQSRRPNTSFCFLDIRSPGLGDTAMYLCATSPEGDEGYTFGSGTRLTVV.